The 21 T cell receptor beta chains in this list originate from one sample, sequenced in a study of response to subunit inactivated influenza vaccine. TCRdb fed the RT-PCR reads into MiXCR, producing one record per CDR3 protein. The sample lists roughly 500,000 distinct CDR3 sequences, 16% occurring once. The sample in question was CD4+ T cells sorted from PBMCs, obtained 23 months after vaccination. The receptors derive from a man aged 45-69 years who received an inactivated influenza vaccine.

This clonotype was detected a few times. The J gene is TRBJ1-5, the V gene TRBV4-1; D gene unclear. Germline CDR1 reads MGHRA; CDR2 reads YSYEKL. The ends were cut back, 1 base at V and 0 bases at J, with 7 bases in the middle. The CDR3 has 15 amino acids. DNA for the CDR3: TGCGCCAGCAGCCAAGCATGGAATAGCAATCAGCCCCAGCATTTT. The encoded protein is CASSQAWNSNQPQHF.

The V and J genes are TRBV28 and TRBJ2-7; TRBD1 aligns across 9 bases. The germline V gene has CDR1 MDHEN and CDR2 SYDVKM. Losses at the gene ends were 3 bases for V and 8 bases for J; bases not matched to a gene: 11. This CDR3 has 15 amino acids. The CDR3 reads CASSFGGTGFKKQYF. The CDR3 region has the DNA TGTGCCAGCAGTTTCGGCGGGACAGGGTTCAAAAAGCAGTACTTC.

This clonotype has at least ten counts. The V gene is TRBV6-1, the J gene TRBJ2-4; TRBD2 aligns across 9 bases. This CDR3 spans 14 amino acids. The trim removed 6 bases at V and 6 bases at J, leaving 6 bases unmatched. Germline V gives CDR1 MNHNS, CDR2 SASEGT. The DNA of the CDR3 is TGTGCCAGCAGCCTAGCGGGACCCCCAAACATTCAGTACTTC. This encodes CASSLAGPPNIQYF.

Only a few counts were recorded for this clonotype. J is TRBJ2-1 and V is TRBV28, with 14 bases that match TRBD2. The CDR3 sequence is 17 residues long. The ends lost 6 bases at V and 6 bases at J; junction bases unmatched: 10. Germline CDR1 reads MDHEN; CDR2 reads SYDVKM. The CDR3 DNA reads as TGTGCCAGCAGATCCCCGGGACTAGCGGGAGTAAGCAATGAGCAGTTCTTC. This encodes CASRSPGLAGVSNEQFF.

This clonotype came up a few times. J is TRBJ2-7 and V is TRBV20-1, with 10 bases aligning to TRBD1. The CDR3 spans 16 residues. V shed 0 bases, J shed 4 bases, and the junction held 9 bases outside the gene matches. Germline loops: CDR1 DFQATT, CDR2 SNEGSKA (reference sequence). CDR3 in amino acids: CSARDRPGTGDYEQYF. CDR3 DNA: TGCAGTGCTAGAGACCGCCCCGGGACAGGGGATTACGAGCAGTACTTC.

The chain carries TRBV29-1 and TRBJ2-1; a possible D gene is TRBD2 (5 bases). CDR1 is SQVTM and CDR2 is ANQGSEA in the germline V gene. This CDR3 is 15 amino acids long. V dropped 8 bases and J dropped 5 bases, with 22 bases sitting between them. The CDR3 DNA follows: TGCAGCATTAAGAGAGGGAGCTCTGGAAACAATGAGCAGTTCTTC. Amino acid sequence: CSIKRGSSGNNEQFF.

The CDR3 bases are TGCAGTGCTAAGGCCCCTTCCGACAGGGGATTTGTGATCACTGAAGCTTTCTTT. The encoded protein is CSAKAPSDRGFVITEAFF. The chain joins TRBV20-1 to TRBJ1-1; TRBD1 matches at 8 bases. Germline loops: CDR1 DFQATT, CDR2 SNEGSKA (reference sequence). The V and J ends lost 4 bases and 4 bases, in that order; junction bases with no gene match: 20. This CDR3 comprises 18 residues.

This chain connects TRBV20-1 to TRBJ2-3; possibly TRBD1 for D (5 bases). The germline V gene has CDR1 DFQATT and CDR2 SNEGSKA (reference sequence). V shed 0 bases and J shed 0 bases, with 10 bases lying between them. CDR3 length: 15 amino acids. The CDR3 sequence is CSARDRATSTDTQYF. As DNA, the CDR3 is TGCAGTGCTAGAGACAGGGCGACTAGCACAGATACGCAGTATTTT.

The rearrangement uses TRBV19 and TRBJ1-1; D is undetermined. Germline V gives CDR1 LNHDA, CDR2 SQIVND (reference sequence). This CDR3 contains 13 residues. V dropped 3 bases and J dropped 3 bases, with 8 bases sitting between them. The CDR3 reads CASSMKGDTEAFF. CDR3 nucleotide sequence: TGTGCCAGTAGTATGAAGGGAGACACTGAAGCTTTCTTT.

This chain joins TRBV6-5 and TRBJ2-1; TRBD2 matches 7 bases. CDR1 is MNHEY and CDR2 is SVGAGI in the germline V gene. The CDR3 consists of 14 residues. V lost 3 bases to trimming and J lost 5 bases; unmatched junction nucleotides: 4. The CDR3 bases are TGTGCCAGCAGTTATGGGGGAGGGGACAATGAGCAGTTCTTC. It encodes CASSYGGGDNEQFF.

A few counts support this clonotype. The gene calls are TRBV2 and TRBJ2-1; 12 nucleotides agree with TRBD2. V dropped 5 bases and J dropped 8; count of bases not matched to a gene: 4. The germline V gene has CDR1 SNHLY and CDR2 FYNNEI. The CDR3 has 14 amino acids. This CDR3 reads CASSLAGGPDEQFF. DNA for the CDR3: TGTGCCAGCAGTCTAGCGGGGGGGCCGGATGAGCAGTTCTTC. The entire variable domain, with the rest obtained from reference TRBV2 and TRBJ2-1, is as follows: EPEVTQTPSHQVTQMGQEVILRCVPISNHLYFYWYRQILGQKVEFLVSFYNNEISEKSEIFDDQFSVERPDGSNFTLKIRSTKLEDSAMYFCASSLAGGPDEQFFGPGTRLTVL.

The chain has TRBV5-1 and TRBJ2-3; a possible D gene is TRBD1 (5 bases). CDR1 is SGHRS and CDR2 is YFSETQ in the germline V gene. Trimming removed 0 bases from V and 4 bases from J, with 12 bases in between. The length of the CDR3 is 15 residues. The CDR3, as DNA: TGCGCCAGCAGCTTGGACAGGCCGAGGTCAGATACGCAGTATTTT. Translating it yields CASSLDRPRSDTQYF.

Regarding this clonotype: Germline is not matched at one junction end, which may reflect a read error. J is TRBJ2-5 and V is TRBV4-2; the match to TRBD1 covers 8 bases. The germline gives CDR1 LGHNA, CDR2 YNFKEQ. The CDR3 extends over 14 amino acids. Written as DNA, the CDR3 is TGTGCCGGCAGCCTGGACAGGGACCGAGAGACCCAGTACTTC. It yields the protein CAGSLDRDRETQYF.

The chain uses TRBV10-3 and TRBJ1-1; weak D call: TRBD1 (6 bases). CDR1 is ENHRY and CDR2 is SYGVKD in the germline V gene. This CDR3 comprises 13 residues. Deletions cut 7 bases from V and 2 bases from J, with 11 bases between. CDR3: CAIKQGLNTEAFF. The CDR3, as DNA: TGTGCCATCAAGCAGGGGCTCAACACTGAAGCTTTCTTT.

This clonotype was observed a handful of times. The CDR3 DNA reads as TGTGCCAGCAGCTTAGCGCTTTTTGAAAAACTGTTTTTT. Protein: CASSLALFEKLFF. The chain employs TRBV7-9 and TRBJ1-4; no reliable D call. Per germline, CDR1 SEHNR and CDR2 FQNEAQ (reference sequence). The V gene lost 0 bases and the J gene lost 7 bases, with 6 bases spanning the gap. There are 13 residues in the CDR3.

This sequence joins TRBV6-2 or TRBV6-3 and TRBJ2-7; D ambiguous. Per germline, CDR1 MNHEY and CDR2 SVGEGT. Trimming shortened V by 7 bases and J by 6 bases, and 13 bases separated the two germline ends. The CDR3 totals 12 residues. The CDR3 reads CASKTALGEQYF. DNA of the CDR3: TGTGCCAGCAAAACAGCCTTGGGCGAGCAGTACTTC.

The rearrangement uses TRBV20-1 and TRBJ1-5, with D maybe TRBD1 (5 bases). The V end lost 2 bases, the J end lost 4 bases, and 9 bases lay between the germline ends. Germline lookup yields CDR1 DFQATT and CDR2 SNEGSKA (reference sequence). The CDR3 spans 13 residues. CDR3: CSARWTPNQPQHF. CDR3 nucleotides: TGCAGTGCTAGATGGACACCGAATCAGCCCCAGCATTTT.

The genes are TRBV7-2 and TRBJ2-5; D not certain. Between the trimmed V and J ends, which lost 2 bases and 4 bases, there was a span of 14 bases. Germline CDR1 SGHTA, CDR2 FQGNSA. CDR3 length: 15 residues. The CDR3 region is CASSLRSASGETQYF. In DNA form, the CDR3 reads TGTGCCAGCAGCTTAAGGTCTGCCAGTGGAGAGACCCAGTACTTC.

This clonotype was seen only a few times. The rearrangement uses TRBV7-2 and TRBJ2-1, with 7 bases that match TRBD2. The J segment lost 6 bases and the V segment lost 1 base, leaving 3 bases of the junction unmatched. The CDR3 loop spans 14 amino acids. Looked up from germline, CDR1 is SGHTA and CDR2 is FQGNSA. This chain's CDR3 is CASSLEPGGNEQFF. The CDR3 region has the DNA TGTGCCAGCAGCTTAGAACCGGGGGGCAATGAGCAGTTCTTC.

This clonotype was seen only a few times. CDR3 in DNA: TGTGCCAGCAGCTTTGAGGGAACTGGGGCCAACGTCCTGACTTTC. The encoded protein is CASSFEGTGANVLTF. The chain employs TRBV5-5 and TRBJ2-6, with a weak D call TRBD2 (5 bases). Trimming shortened V by 2 bases and J by 2 bases, and 8 bases separated the two germline ends. The CDR3 contains 15 residues. Germline V gene data show CDR1 as SGHKS and CDR2 as YYEKEE (reference sequence).

The rearrangement uses TRBV14 and TRBJ1-1; TRBD1 is a possible D gene (6 bases). The CDR3 runs 14 residues. Per the germline V gene, CDR1 is SGHDN and CDR2 is FVKESK. The V and J ends lost 1 base and 5 bases respectively, with 11 bases between them. The CDR3 protein is CASSQVPRGTEAFF. The CDR3 DNA reads TGTGCCAGCAGCCAAGTACCCAGGGGAACTGAAGCTTTCTTT.